A selection of T cell receptor beta chains follows, all from one sample in a study of T cell changes during pregnancy in multiple sclerosis. TCRdb's table, derived via immunoSEQ multiplex PCR, lists solely in-frame clones and lacks some. The sample includes about 36,000 clones, approximately 89% seen only once; the top ten take roughly 10%. This material consisted of CD8+ T cells from peripheral blood mononuclear cells, taken in the third trimester of pregnancy. All receptors derive from a female donor with multiple sclerosis, enrolled in a pregnancy study. CDR3s include the opening cysteine and the closing phenylalanine or tryptophan. D genes are given only for firm matches. Not all rows give a size; the values are once, few, many and, for expanded clones, a class.

V	size	D	length	J	CDR3	DNA
TRBV19	few	.	15	TRBJ1-1	CASISTESLNTEAFF	TGTGCCAGTATCTCGACAGAGTCCTTGAACACTGAAGCTTTCTTT
TRBV27	.	TRBD1	15	TRBJ1-2	CASSLSWDSSYGYTF	TGTGCCAGCAGTTTATCGTGGGACAGCTCCTATGGCTACACCTTC
TRBV4-1	.	.	14	TRBJ1-6	CASSQGLLNSPLHF	TGCGCCAGCAGCCAGGGACTACTCAATTCACCCCTCCACTTT
TRBV11-3	.	.	16	TRBJ2-1	CASSLDAGSLGGEQFF	TGTGCCAGCAGCTTAGACGCGGGGAGCCTGGGAGGAGAGCAGTTCTTC
TRBV5-4	.	TRBD2	15	TRBJ2-7	CASSPIAGSSYEQYF	TGTGCCAGCAGCCCGATAGCGGGCAGCTCCTACGAGCAGTACTTC
TRBV27	.	.	14	TRBJ2-7	CASSFTGSSYEQYF	TGTGCCAGCAGTTTTACAGGGAGCTCCTACGAGCAGTACTTC
TRBV7-9	.	.	16	TRBJ2-6	CASSHPTVSGANVLTF	TGTGCCAGCAGCCACCCCACGGTCTCTGGGGCCAACGTCCTGACTTTC
TRBV7-6	.	.	14	TRBJ2-7	CASSLFQGGNEQYF	TGTGCCAGCAGCTTATTCCAGGGGGGCAACGAGCAGTACTTC
TRBV30	.	.	14	TRBJ2-7	CAWSVSGYTYEQYF	TGTGCCTGGAGTGTATCCGGGTACACCTACGAGCAGTACTTC
TRBV6-5	.	TRBD2	13	TRBJ2-7	CASSYWGGYEQYF	TGTGCCAGCAGTTATTGGGGGGGCTACGAGCAGTACTTC
TRBV2	.	TRBD2	16	TRBJ2-1	CASSEWTGTSGFEQFF	TGTGCCAGCAGTGAGTGGACAGGGACTAGCGGGTTTGAGCAGTTCTTC
TRBV4-1	.	TRBD2	17	TRBJ2-1	CASSQDSPLAGVNEQFF	TGCGCCAGCAGCCAAGATTCTCCACTAGCGGGAGTCAATGAGCAGTTCTTC
TRBV19	.	TRBD1	14	TRBJ2-5	CASKGQGRQETQYF	TGTGCCAGTAAGGGACAGGGGCGACAAGAGACCCAGTACTTC
TRBV5-3	.	.	21	TRBJ1-5	CARSLLKGAQRARPSNQPQHF	TGTGCCAGAAGCTTGCTCAAAGGGGCCCAGCGGGCGCGACCATCCAATCAGCCCCAGCATTTT
TRBV6-6	.	.	14	TRBJ2-7	CASSEDRFPYEQYF	TGTGCCAGCAGCGAAGACAGGTTTCCCTACGAGCAGTACTTC
TRBV2	.	.	14	TRBJ2-7	CASRHGGVSYEQYF	TGTGCCAGCAGACACGGCGGGGTGTCCTACGAGCAGTACTTC
TRBV12-5	.	TRBD1	16	TRBJ2-2	CASGLRTGPNTGELFF	TGTGCTAGTGGTTTGAGGACAGGACCGAACACCGGGGAGCTGTTTTTT
TRBV6-1	.	.	15	TRBJ1-1	CASSEARRWNTEAFF	TGTGCCAGCAGTGAAGCGCGCAGGTGGAACACTGAAGCTTTCTTT
TRBV7-2	.	.	14	TRBJ2-7	CASSPRQFPAEQYF	TGTGCCAGCAGCCCGAGACAGTTTCCGGCCGAGCAGTACTTC